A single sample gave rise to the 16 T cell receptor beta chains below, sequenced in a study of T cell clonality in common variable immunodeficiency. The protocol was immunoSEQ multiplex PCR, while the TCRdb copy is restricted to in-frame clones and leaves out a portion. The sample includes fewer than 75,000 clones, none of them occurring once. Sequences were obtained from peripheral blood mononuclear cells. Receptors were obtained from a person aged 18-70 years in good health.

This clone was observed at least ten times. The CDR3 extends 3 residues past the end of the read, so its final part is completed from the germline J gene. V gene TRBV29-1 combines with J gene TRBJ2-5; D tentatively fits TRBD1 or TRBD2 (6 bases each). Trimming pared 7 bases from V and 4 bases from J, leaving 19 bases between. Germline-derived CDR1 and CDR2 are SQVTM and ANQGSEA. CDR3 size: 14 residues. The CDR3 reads CSAEYIGGGETQYF. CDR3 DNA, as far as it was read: TGCAGCGCCGAATATATAGGAGGGGGAGAGACC. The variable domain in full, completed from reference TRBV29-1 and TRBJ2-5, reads SAVISQKPSRDICQRGTSLTIQCQVDSQVTMMFWYRQQPGQSLTLIATANQGSEATYESGFVIDKFPISRPNLTFSTLTVSNMSPEDSSIYLCSAEYIGGGETQYFGPGTRLLVL.

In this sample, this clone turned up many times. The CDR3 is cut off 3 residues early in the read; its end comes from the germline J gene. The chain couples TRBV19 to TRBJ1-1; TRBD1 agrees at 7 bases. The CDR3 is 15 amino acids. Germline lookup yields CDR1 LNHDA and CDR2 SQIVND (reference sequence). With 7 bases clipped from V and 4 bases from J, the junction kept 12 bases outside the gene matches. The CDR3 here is CASIPSPGGGTEAFF. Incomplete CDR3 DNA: TGTGCCAGTATCCCCTCCCCAGGGGGTGGCACTGAA.

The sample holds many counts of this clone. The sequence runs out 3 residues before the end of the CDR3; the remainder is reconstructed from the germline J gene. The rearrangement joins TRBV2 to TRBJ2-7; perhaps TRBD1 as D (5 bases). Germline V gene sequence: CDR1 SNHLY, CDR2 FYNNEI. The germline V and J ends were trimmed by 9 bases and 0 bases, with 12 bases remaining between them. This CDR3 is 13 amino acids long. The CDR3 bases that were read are TGTGCCAGAAGGGCCAGGGACTCCTACGAG. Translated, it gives CARRARDSYE. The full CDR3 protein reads CARRARDSYEQYF.

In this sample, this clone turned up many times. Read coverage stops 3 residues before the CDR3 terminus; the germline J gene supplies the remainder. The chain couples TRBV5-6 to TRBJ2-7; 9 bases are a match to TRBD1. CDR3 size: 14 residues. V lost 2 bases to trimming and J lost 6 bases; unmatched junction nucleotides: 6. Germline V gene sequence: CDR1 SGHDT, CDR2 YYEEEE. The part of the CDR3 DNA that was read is TGTGCCAGCAGCTTCCGGGACAGGGAAGGCGAG. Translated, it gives CASSFRDREGE. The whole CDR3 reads CASSFRDREGEQYF.

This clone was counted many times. The sequenced part of the CDR3 DNA is TGTGCCAGCAGCCCATTAGCGGGAGGGAAGGATACG. Translating gives CASSPLAGGKDT. The full-length CDR3 reads as CASSPLAGGKDTQYF. The rearrangement uses TRBV7-6 and TRBJ2-3, with 11 bases aligning to TRBD2. Read coverage stops 3 residues before the CDR3 terminus; the germline J gene supplies the remainder. CDR1 and CDR2 (germline): SGHVS, FNYEAQ. The CDR3 length is 15 residues. V lost 5 bases and J lost 6; bases outside the gene matches: 7. Full variable domain (missing parts from reference TRBV7-6 and TRBJ2-3): GAGVSQSPRYKVTKRGQDVALRCDPISGHVSLYWYRQALGQGPEFLTYFNYEAQQDKSGLPNDRFSAERPEGSISTLTIQRTEQRDSAMYRCASSPLAGGKDTQYFGPGTRLTVL.

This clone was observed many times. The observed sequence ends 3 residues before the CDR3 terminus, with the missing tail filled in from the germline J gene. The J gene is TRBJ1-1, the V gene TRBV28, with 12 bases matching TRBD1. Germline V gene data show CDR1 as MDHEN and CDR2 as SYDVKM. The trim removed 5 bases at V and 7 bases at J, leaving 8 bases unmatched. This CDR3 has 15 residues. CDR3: CASSPGTGGKDEAFF. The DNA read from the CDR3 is TGTGCCAGCAGTCCCGGGACAGGGGGCAAGGATGAA. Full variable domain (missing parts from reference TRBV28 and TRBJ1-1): DVKVTQSSRYLVKRTGEKVFLECVQDMDHENMFWYRQDPGLGLRLIYFSYDVKMKEKGDIPEGYSVSREKKERFSLILESASTNQTSMYLCASSPGTGGKDEAFFGQGTRLTVV.

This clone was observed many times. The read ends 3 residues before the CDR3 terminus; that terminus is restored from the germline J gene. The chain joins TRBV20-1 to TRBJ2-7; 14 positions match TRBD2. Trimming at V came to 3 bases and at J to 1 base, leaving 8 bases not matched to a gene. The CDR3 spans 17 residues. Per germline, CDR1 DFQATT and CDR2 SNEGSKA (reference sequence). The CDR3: CSASRTSGGPNSYEQYF. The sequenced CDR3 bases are TGCAGTGCTAGTCGGACTAGCGGGGGGCCCAATTCCTACGAG.

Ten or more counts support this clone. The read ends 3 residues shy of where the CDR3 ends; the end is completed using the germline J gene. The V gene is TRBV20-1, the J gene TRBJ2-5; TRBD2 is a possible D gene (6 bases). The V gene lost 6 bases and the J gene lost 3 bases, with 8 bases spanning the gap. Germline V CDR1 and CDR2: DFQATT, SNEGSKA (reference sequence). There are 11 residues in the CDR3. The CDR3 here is CSAWGEETQYF. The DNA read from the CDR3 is TGCAGTGCATGGGGGGAAGAGACC.

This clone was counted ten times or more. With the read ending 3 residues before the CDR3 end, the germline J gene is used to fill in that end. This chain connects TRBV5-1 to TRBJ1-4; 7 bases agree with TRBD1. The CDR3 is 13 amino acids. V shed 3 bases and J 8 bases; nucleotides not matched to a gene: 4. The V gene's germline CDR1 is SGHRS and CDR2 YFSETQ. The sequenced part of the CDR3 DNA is TGCGCCAGCAGCTATGGGACAGAAGAAAAA. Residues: CASSYGTEEK. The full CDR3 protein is CASSYGTEEKLFF.

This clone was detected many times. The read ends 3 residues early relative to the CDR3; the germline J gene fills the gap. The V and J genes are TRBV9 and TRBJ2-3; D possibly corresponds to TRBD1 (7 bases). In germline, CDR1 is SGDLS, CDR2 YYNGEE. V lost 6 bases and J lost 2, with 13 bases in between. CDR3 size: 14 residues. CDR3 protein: CASTQGEDTDTQYF. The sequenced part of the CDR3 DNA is TGTGCCAGCACCCAGGGGGAGGACACAGATACG.

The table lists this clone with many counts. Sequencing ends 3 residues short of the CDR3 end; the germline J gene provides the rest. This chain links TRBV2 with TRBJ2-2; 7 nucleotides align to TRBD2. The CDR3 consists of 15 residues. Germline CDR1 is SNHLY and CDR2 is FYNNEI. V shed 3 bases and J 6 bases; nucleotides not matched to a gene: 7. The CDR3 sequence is CASSEWAGEPGELFF. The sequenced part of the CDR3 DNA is TGTGCCAGCAGTGAGTGGGCGGGGGAGCCCGGGGAG.

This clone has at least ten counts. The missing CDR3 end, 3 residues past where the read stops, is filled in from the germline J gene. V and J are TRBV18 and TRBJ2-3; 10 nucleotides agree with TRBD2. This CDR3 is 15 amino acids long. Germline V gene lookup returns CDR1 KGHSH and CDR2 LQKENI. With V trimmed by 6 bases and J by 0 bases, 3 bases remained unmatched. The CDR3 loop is CASSTSGASTDTQYF. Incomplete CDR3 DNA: TGTGCCAGCTCTACTAGCGGGGCAAGCACAGATACG.

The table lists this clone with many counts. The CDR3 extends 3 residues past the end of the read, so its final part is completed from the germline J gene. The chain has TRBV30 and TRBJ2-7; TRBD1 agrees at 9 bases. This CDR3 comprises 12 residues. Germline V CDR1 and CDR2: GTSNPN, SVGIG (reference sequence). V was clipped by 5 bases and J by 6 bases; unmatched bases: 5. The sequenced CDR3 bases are TGTGCCTGGGGACAGGGGATCAGCGAG. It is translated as CAWGQGISE. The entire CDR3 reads CAWGQGISEQYF.

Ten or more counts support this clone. CDR3 loop: CAWSGGRLSEKLFF. The CDR3 bases that were read are TGTGCCTGGAGTGGTGGCAGGTTAAGTGAAAAA. The rearrangement joins TRBV30 to TRBJ1-4; D uncertain. The DNA ends 3 residues before the CDR3 does, and the rest of the CDR3 is filled in from the germline J gene. Germline lookup yields CDR1 GTSNPN and CDR2 SVGIG (reference sequence). The CDR3 covers 14 residues. With 1 base removed from V and 7 bases from J, the gap between germline ends came to 13 bases.

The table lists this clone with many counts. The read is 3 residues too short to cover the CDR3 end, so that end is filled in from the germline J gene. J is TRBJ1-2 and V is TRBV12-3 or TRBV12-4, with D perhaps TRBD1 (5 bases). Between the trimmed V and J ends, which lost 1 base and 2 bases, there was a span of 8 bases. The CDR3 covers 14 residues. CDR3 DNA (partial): TGTGCCAGCAGTTTAGGGGGCAGGAACTATGGC. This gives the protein CASSLGGRNYG. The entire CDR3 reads CASSLGGRNYGYTF.

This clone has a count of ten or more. Incomplete CDR3 DNA: TGTGCCAGCTGGGGGGGAGACCAATACGAG. Amino acids: CASWGGDQYE. In full, the CDR3 is CASWGGDQYEQYF. V is TRBV18 and J is TRBJ2-7; TRBD2 matches at 7 bases. Sequencing ends 3 residues short of the CDR3 end; the germline J gene provides the rest. V shed 7 bases, J shed 4 bases, and the junction held 7 bases outside the gene matches. This CDR3 contains 13 residues. Germline V gene sequence: CDR1 KGHSH, CDR2 LQKENI.